This TCR beta chain derives from a study of T cells in Graves' hyperthyroidism and ophthalmopathy. The wider study: Peripheral blood was collected at initial diagnosis, before any treatment. Whole-study findings and limits: With a median lead of around 6.7 months before onset, the model predicted ophthalmopathy.

Note on this clonotype: Its matching antigen is unknown. One end of the junction is discordant with germline, which a read error may explain.

Aged 18 to 65, the patients had hyperthyroidism that was newly diagnosed and had lasted under 2 months. CDR3 length equals 16 residues. CDR1 and CDR2 from the germline V gene are SGDLS and YYNGEE. Amplification yielded TCR beta CDR3 regions, with RNA transcripts as the source. During a first-round RT-PCR of the TCR CDR3, the HTBI primer set was used. TCRdb called the multiplex PCR reads again in MiXCR, with one record for every CDR3 protein. This sample carries around 200,000 distinct CDR3 sequences, around 16% of them seen once, and the ten largest clones take around two fifths. The specimen sequenced was blood. This sequence was found in a man aged 35 to 55 with Graves' hyperthyroidism. This chain joins TRBV9 and TRBJ1-3; TRBD1 might be the D (6 bases). Written as DNA, the CDR3 is TGTGCCAGCAGCGTAGAGGGGGGAATTGCTGGAAGCACCATATATTTT. Amino acids: CASSVEGGIAGSTIYF.